This T cell receptor beta chain was observed in a study of T-cell reconstitution after alpha-beta-depleted transplantation in children. This clonotype was seen at least ten times. The TCRbeta library incorporated unique molecular identifiers. Via MiXCR, TCRdb re-called the PCR reads, giving one row per CDR3 protein. The sample holds 450,000 to 600,000 distinct CDR3 sequences; 8% to 11% are singletons and the top ten take about 2%. Germline CDR1 SQVTM, CDR2 ANQGSEA. Trimming removed 4 bases from V and 5 bases from J; junction bases left unmatched: 2. The CDR3 totals 12 residues. The starting material was PBMCs, obtained before TCRalphabeta/CD19-depleted stem cell transplant. The TCR originated in a child aged 2 to 15 with inherited bone marrow failure, due to receive a stem cell transplant. The chain links TRBV29-1 to TRBJ2-7; 10 bases match TRBD1. CDR3 in DNA: TGCAGCGTTGTGACAGGGGGCCACGAGCAGTACTTC. Amino acids: CSVVTGGHEQYF.